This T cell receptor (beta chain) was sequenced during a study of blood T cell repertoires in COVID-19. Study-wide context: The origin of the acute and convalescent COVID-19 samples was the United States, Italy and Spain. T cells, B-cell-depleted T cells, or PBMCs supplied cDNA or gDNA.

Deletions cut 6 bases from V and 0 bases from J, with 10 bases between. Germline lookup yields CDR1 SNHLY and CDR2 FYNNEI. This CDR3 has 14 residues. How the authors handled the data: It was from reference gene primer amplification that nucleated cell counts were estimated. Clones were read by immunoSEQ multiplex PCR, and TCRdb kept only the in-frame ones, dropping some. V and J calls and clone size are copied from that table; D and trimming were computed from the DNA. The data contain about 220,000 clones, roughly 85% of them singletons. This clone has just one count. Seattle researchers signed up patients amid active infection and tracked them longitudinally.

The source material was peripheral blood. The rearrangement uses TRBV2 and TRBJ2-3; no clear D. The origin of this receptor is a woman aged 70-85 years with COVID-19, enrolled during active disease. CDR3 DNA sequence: TGTGCCAGCAGCGGTCCCGCTAGCACAGATACGCAGTATTTT. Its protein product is CASSGPASTDTQYF.